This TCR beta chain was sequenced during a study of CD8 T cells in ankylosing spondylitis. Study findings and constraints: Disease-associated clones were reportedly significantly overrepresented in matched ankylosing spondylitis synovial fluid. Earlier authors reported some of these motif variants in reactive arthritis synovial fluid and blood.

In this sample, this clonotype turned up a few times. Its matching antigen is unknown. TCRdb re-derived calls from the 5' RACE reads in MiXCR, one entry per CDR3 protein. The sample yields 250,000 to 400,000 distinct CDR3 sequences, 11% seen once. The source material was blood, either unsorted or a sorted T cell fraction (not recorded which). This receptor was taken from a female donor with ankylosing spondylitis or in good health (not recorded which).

The CDR3, as DNA: TGTGCCAGCAGCTTCGGGGGGAAATATGGCTACACCTTC. Amino acid sequence: CASSFGGKYGYTF. This sequence joins TRBV27 and TRBJ1-2; weak D call: TRBD1 (5 bases). Germline V CDR1 and CDR2: MNHEY, SMNVEV (reference sequence). V lost 6 bases and J lost 5, with 13 bases in between. The CDR3 extends over 13 amino acids.